This T cell receptor beta chain was sequenced in a study of cytomegalovirus exposure and HLA in healthy donors. The PCR contained 60 Vbeta and 13 Jbeta primers. The method was immunoSEQ multiplex PCR; TCRdb's version includes in-frame clones alone and lacks a portion of them. The repertoire consists of some 180,000 clones, with 77% occurring once and the leading ten covering about 1.5%. The CDR3 sequence is 14 residues long. Germline lookup yields CDR1 LNHDA and CDR2 SQIVND (reference sequence). The V and J ends lost 6 bases and 5 bases, in that order; junction bases with no gene match: 8. The V gene is TRBV19, the J gene TRBJ2-5, with 8 bases lining up with TRBD1. Sequencing was performed on PBMCs. This receptor was identified in a young man in good health and CMV-seronegative. CDR3 sequence: CASRATGEWETQYF. The CDR3 DNA sequence: TGTGCCAGTAGAGCGACAGGGGAGTGGGAGACCCAGTACTTC.